This is a list of T cell receptor beta chains from one sample in a study of HIV-infected patients and healthy controls. TCRdb reprocessed the 5' RACE reads via MiXCR and lists one record per CDR3 protein. The data show 60,000 to 75,000 distinct CDR3 sequences, roughly 16% seen once. Sequencing was carried out using CD4+ T cells from blood. Receptor source: a human donor in good health. CDR3s include the opening cysteine and the closing phenylalanine or tryptophan. Fields, in order: J gene, clone size, D gene, V gene, CDR3 protein, CDR3 DNA. A D gene is named only where the DNA matches it firmly. Size is omitted from some rows. Given values are once, few, many or a class for expanded clones.

>TRBJ1-1|NA|TRBD1|TRBV10-3
CASGETGGFTEAFF
TGTGCCAGCGGCGAGACAGGGGGCTTCACTGAAGCTTTCTTT
>TRBJ1-2|many|NA|TRBV18
CASSGVSDYGYTF
TGTGCCAGCTCAGGGGTATCGGACTATGGCTACACCTTC
>TRBJ2-7|few|NA|TRBV5-6
CASSPLAHSYEQYF
TGTGCCAGCAGCCCCCTCGCCCACTCCTACGAGCAGTACTTC
>TRBJ2-5|few|TRBD2|TRBV20-1
CSATGVAGKTSEETQYF
TGCAGTGCCACGGGAGTAGCGGGAAAGACATCTGAAGAGACCCAGTACTTC
>TRBJ2-3|many|NA|TRBV7-2
CASRPNTDTQYF
TGTGCCAGCAGACCCAACACAGATACGCAGTATTTT
>TRBJ2-1|few|TRBD2|TRBV18
CASRPGLANNEQFF
TGTGCCAGCCGGCCGGGACTAGCAAACAATGAGCAGTTCTTC
>TRBJ1-2|NA|NA|TRBV29-1
CSVDGGDGYTF
TGCAGCGTTGACGGGGGCGATGGCTACACCTTC
>TRBJ1-2|NA|NA|TRBV4-2
CASSRGREDGYTF
TGTGCCAGCAGCCGGGGGAGGGAAGATGGCTACACCTTC
>TRBJ2-1|NA|NA|TRBV7-3
CASSSGGSGGQNEQFF
TGTGCCAGCAGCTCGGGGGGGAGCGGGGGACAGAATGAGCAGTTCTTC
>TRBJ2-1|few|NA|TRBV7-8
CASSFRGSVEQFF
TGTGCCAGCAGCTTTAGGGGCTCCGTAGAGCAGTTCTTC
>TRBJ2-5|many|NA|TRBV7-2
CASSLGEGQYF
TGTGCCAGCAGCTTGGGGGAAGGCCAGTACTTC